These 2 T cell receptor beta chains came from one sample sequenced in a study of T cell repertoires in ileal Crohn's disease. Only in-frame clones appear in the TCRdb table, and some are missing; sequencing was by immunoSEQ multiplex PCR. The sample carries 8,000 or so clones, approximately 80% recorded once. Sequencing input: ileal tissue. These receptors were collected from an adult with Crohn's disease.

The table lists this clone with a few counts. The chain recombines TRBV2 with TRBJ1-2; 7 nucleotides agree with TRBD1. The CDR3 contains 12 residues. The V and J ends lost 10 bases and 4 bases, in that order; junction bases with no gene match: 6. Germline V gene lookup returns CDR1 SNHLY and CDR2 FYNNEI. CDR3 DNA: TGTGCCACATCCGGGACAGCCTATGGCTACACCTTC. Encoded protein: CATSGTAYGYTF.

The chain employs TRBV11-2 and TRBJ2-2, with 8 nucleotides matching TRBD1. Trimming took 5 bases from V and 3 from J; bases not matched to a gene: 2. This CDR3 comprises 14 residues. Germline V lookup: CDR1 SGHAT, CDR2 FQNNGV. This CDR3 is CASSLDRDTGELFF. CDR3 sequence (DNA): TGTGCCAGCAGCCTGGACAGGGACACCGGGGAGCTGTTTTTT.